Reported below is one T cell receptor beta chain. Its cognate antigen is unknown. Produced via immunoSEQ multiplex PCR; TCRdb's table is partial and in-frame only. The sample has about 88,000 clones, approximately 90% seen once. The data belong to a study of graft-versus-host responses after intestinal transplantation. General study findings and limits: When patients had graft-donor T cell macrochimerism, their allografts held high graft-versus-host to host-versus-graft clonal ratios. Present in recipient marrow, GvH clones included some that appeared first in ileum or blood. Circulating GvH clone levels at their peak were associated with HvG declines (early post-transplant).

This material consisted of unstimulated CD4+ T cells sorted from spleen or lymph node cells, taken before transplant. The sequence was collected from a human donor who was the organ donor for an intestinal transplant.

The CDR3 region is CASTSGGGPGELFF. DNA for the CDR3: TGTGCCAGTACCTCGGGGGGGGGTCCGGGGGAGCTGTTTTTT. The chain joins TRBV19 to TRBJ2-2; 8 bases map to TRBD2. CDR3 length: 14 amino acids. CDR1 LNHDA and CDR2 SQIVND come from the germline V gene (reference sequence). Unmatched junction bases numbered 9, after V lost 7 bases and J lost 8 bases.